Below are 17 T cell receptor beta chains sequenced from a single sample in a study of T-cell memory formation after mild COVID-19. A single record per CDR3 protein comes from TCRdb applying MiXCR to the 5' RACE reads. The sample shows 240,000 or so distinct CDR3 sequences, around a tenth of them seen only once. Sequencing was performed on PBMCs or a T cell subset sorted from them (not recorded which). The receptors were sampled from a man aged 18 to 30 who had mild COVID-19 (a few samples of this study predate the infection). Cell type and time point are not known.

Only a few counts were recorded for this clonotype. The chain combines TRBV28 with TRBJ2-7, with TRBD2 as a possible D gene (5 bases). V shed 3 bases and J shed 4 bases, with 13 bases lying between them. The CDR3 has 14 residues. Germline CDR1 reads MDHEN; CDR2 reads SYDVKM. Written as DNA, the CDR3 is TGTGCCAGCAGTTTCCGGGGTTTCGGGTACGAGCAGTACGTC. Its translation: CASSFRGFGYEQYV.

The sample holds a few counts of this clonotype. The chain combines TRBV18 with TRBJ2-7; D may be TRBD1 or TRBD2 (5 bases each). The CDR3 extends over 14 amino acids. V gave up 3 bases and J gave up 3 bases, with 12 bases separating them. CDR1 KGHSH and CDR2 LQKENI come from the germline V gene. The CDR3, as DNA: TGTGCCAGCTCACCTCCGGGACGGAGCTACGAGCAGTACTTC. Protein product: CASSPPGRSYEQYF.

The genes are TRBV5-1 and TRBJ2-1; 13 bases are shared with TRBD2. The CDR3 totals 15 residues. The junction had 6 bases not matched to a gene; V was cut back by 5 bases and J by 7 bases. Germline lookup yields CDR1 SGHRS and CDR2 YFSETQ. In DNA, the CDR3 is TGCGCCAGCAGACACCCGGGACTAGCGGGGAATGAGCAGTTCTTC. Amino acid sequence: CASRHPGLAGNEQFF.

This clonotype was seen a handful of times. The chain is built from TRBV12-5 and TRBJ2-3; D is possibly TRBD2 (7 bases). Trimming removed 4 bases at V and 5 bases at J, with 13 bases between. Germline CDR1 LGHNT, CDR2 FRNRAP. This CDR3 region has 14 residues. The CDR3 DNA follows: TGTGCTAGTGGTTCCGGGGGGCCGAGAGATACGCAGTATTTT. Encoded protein: CASGSGGPRDTQYF.

This clonotype was picked up a small number of times. The chain combines TRBV7-2 with TRBJ2-3; perhaps D is TRBD1 or TRBD2 (5 bases each). The germline V gene encodes CDR1 SGHTA and CDR2 FQGNSA. The CDR3 loop spans 15 amino acids. V was cut by 6 bases and J by 6 bases, with 19 bases left in between. CDR3 DNA sequence: TGTGCCAGCAGATCCGAACGGACATGGGGGGATACGCAGTATTTT. Protein: CASRSERTWGDTQYF.

J is TRBJ1-4 and V is TRBV19; D not certain. Germline assignment: CDR1 LNHDA and CDR2 SQIVND (reference sequence). V shed 6 bases and J shed 11 bases, with 16 bases lying between them. This CDR3 is built from 13 residues. DNA of the CDR3: TGTGCCAGTAGAGGATCCCGAGTCGGGAAACTGTTTTTT. Amino acid sequence: CASRGSRVGKLFF.

The chain carries TRBV12-3 or TRBV12-4 and TRBJ2-1; 9 bases line up with TRBD2. With 6 bases clipped from V and 3 bases from J, the junction kept 6 bases outside the gene matches. The CDR3 runs 15 residues. The chain's CDR3 is CASSPGAGGYNEQFF. The CDR3 bases are TGTGCCAGCAGCCCTGGAGCGGGGGGCTACAATGAGCAGTTCTTC.

This clonotype has just a few counts. The rearrangement joins TRBV27 to TRBJ1-1; D is perhaps TRBD1 (5 bases). From germline, CDR1 is MNHEY and CDR2 SMNVEV (reference sequence). There are 16 residues in the CDR3. The V and J ends lost 5 bases and 0 bases respectively, with 16 bases between them. CDR3 region: CASSPRPQAMNTEAFF. DNA for the CDR3: TGTGCCAGCAGTCCAAGGCCACAGGCGATGAACACTGAAGCTTTCTTT.

The J gene is TRBJ2-7, the V gene TRBV6-2 or TRBV6-3; the match to TRBD1 covers 7 bases. This CDR3 contains 12 residues. Per the germline V gene, CDR1 is MNHEY and CDR2 is SVGEGT. The junction had 5 bases not matched to a gene; V was cut back by 10 bases and J by 2 bases. The CDR3 bases are TGTGCCACCCAGGGACAGCCCTACGAGCAGTACTTC. Its protein product is CATQGQPYEQYF.

This clonotype was detected a few times. The chain uses TRBV2 and TRBJ2-3; D remains unclear. The CDR3 consists of 11 residues. Germline V lookup: CDR1 SNHLY, CDR2 FYNNEI. Trimming pared 7 bases from V and 4 bases from J, leaving 6 bases between. The CDR3 DNA reads TGTGCCAGCATTCTCGCAGATACGCAGTATTTT. Translating gives CASILADTQYF.

This chain links TRBV3-1 with TRBJ1-1; weak D call: TRBD1 (5 bases). CDR3 length: 13 residues. Germline CDR1 reads LGHDT; CDR2 reads YNNKEL (reference sequence). Trimming pared 1 base from V and 6 bases from J, leaving 9 bases between. Here the CDR3 DNA reads TGTGCCAGCAGCCAAGGGGGCACCGCTGAAGCTTTCTTT. It is translated as CASSQGGTAEAFF.

This chain connects TRBV20-1 to TRBJ1-1; D not resolved. The CDR3 length is 11 residues. The germline V and J ends were trimmed by 3 bases and 1 base, with 3 bases remaining between them. Germline CDR1 DFQATT, CDR2 SNEGSKA (reference sequence). CDR3 DNA sequence: TGCAGTGCTAGTCAGAACACTGAAGCTTTCTTT. Amino acid sequence: CSASQNTEAFF.

The J gene is TRBJ1-5, the V gene TRBV20-1; tentatively, D is TRBD1 (5 bases). This CDR3 spans 12 amino acids. Germline V CDR1 and CDR2: DFQATT, SNEGSKA (reference sequence). Trimming took 6 bases from V and 7 from J, leaving 13 bases between them. As DNA, the CDR3 is TGCAGTGCCCAGGGTTGGGCACAGCCCCAGCATTTT. Protein: CSAQGWAQPQHF.

With regard to this clonotype: A much larger clone is a single base away; this may be a read error. The chain links TRBV27 to TRBJ2-7; 11 bases match TRBD1. With V trimmed by 4 bases and J by 3 bases, 2 bases remained unmatched. CDR3 length equals 14 residues. The germline CDR1 and CDR2 sequences are MNHEY and SMNVEV (reference sequence). CDR3 bases: TGTGCCAGCAGTTGGGGGACAGGGGGCTACGAGCAGTACTTC. This sequence encodes CASSWGTGGYEQYF.

V usage is TRBV12-3 or TRBV12-4 and J usage is TRBJ2-5, with D possibly TRBD2 on 5 matching bases. The germline V and J ends were trimmed by 6 bases and 5 bases, with 19 bases remaining between them. The CDR3 is made up of 15 amino acids. CDR3 coding DNA: TGTGCCAGCAGCACCACGGCGGGTCTTTGGGAGACCCAGTACTTC. Translating gives CASSTTAGLWETQYF.

This clonotype was observed many times. The chain employs TRBV20-1 and TRBJ1-1, with D perhaps TRBD1 (5 bases). There are 14 residues in the CDR3. CDR1 is DFQATT and CDR2 is SNEGSKA in the germline V gene (reference sequence). V was pared by 2 bases and J by 5 bases, with 15 bases between. CDR3 region: CSARTQTGRTEAFF. Here the CDR3 DNA reads TGCAGTGCTAGAACCCAGACGGGGCGGACTGAAGCTTTCTTT.

Ten or more counts support this clonotype. This sequence joins TRBV19 and TRBJ1-6; no clear D. Germline-derived CDR1 and CDR2 are LNHDA and SQIVND (reference sequence). The V and J ends lost 3 bases and 11 bases respectively, with 17 bases between them. This CDR3 has 15 residues. The CDR3 nucleotides are TGTGCCAGTAGTATTACCGGACGCGATAAGGCACCCCTCCACTTT. Its protein product is CASSITGRDKAPLHF. Full variable domain (missing parts from reference TRBV19 and TRBJ1-6): DGGITQSPKYLFRKEGQNVTLSCEQNLNHDAMYWYRQDPGQGLRLIYYSQIVNDFQKGDIAEGYSVSREKKESFPLTVTSAQKNPTAFYLCASSITGRDKAPLHFGNGTRLTVT.